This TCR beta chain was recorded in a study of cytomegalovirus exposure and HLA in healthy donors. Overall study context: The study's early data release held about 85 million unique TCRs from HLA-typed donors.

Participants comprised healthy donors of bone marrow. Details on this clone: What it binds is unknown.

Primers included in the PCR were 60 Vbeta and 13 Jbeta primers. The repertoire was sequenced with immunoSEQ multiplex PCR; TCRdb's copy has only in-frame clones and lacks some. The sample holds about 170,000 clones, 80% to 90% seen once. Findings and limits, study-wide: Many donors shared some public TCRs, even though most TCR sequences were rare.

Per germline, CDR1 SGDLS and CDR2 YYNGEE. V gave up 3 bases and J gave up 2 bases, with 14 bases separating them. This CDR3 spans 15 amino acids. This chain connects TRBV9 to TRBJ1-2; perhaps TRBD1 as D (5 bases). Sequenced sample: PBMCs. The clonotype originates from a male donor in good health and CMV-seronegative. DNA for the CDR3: TGTGCCAGCAGCGGGGGGGGTATCAGAAACTATGGCTACACCTTC. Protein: CASSGGGIRNYGYTF.